One and the same sample provided the 27 T cell receptor beta chains below, sequenced in a study of CD8 T cells in ankylosing spondylitis. TCRdb reprocessed the 5' RACE reads with MiXCR, giving one entry per CDR3 protein. The sample shows around 99,000 distinct CDR3 sequences, just under 9% of them seen only once. Sequenced input: blood, either unsorted or a sorted T cell fraction (not recorded which). Receptors originate from a male donor with ankylosing spondylitis or in good health (not recorded which).

The rearrangement joins TRBV20-1 to TRBJ2-7; the match to TRBD1 covers 8 bases. The V segment lost 2 bases and the J segment 3 bases; nucleotides outside the gene matches: 6. The CDR3 is 14 residues long. CDR1 is DFQATT and CDR2 is SNEGSKA in the germline V gene (reference sequence). CDR3 amino acids: CSARTGTGHYEQYF. CDR3 DNA sequence: TGCAGTGCTAGAACCGGGACAGGACACTACGAGCAGTACTTC.

In its sample, this clonotype was seen many times. This chain links TRBV5-1 with TRBJ1-5; D may be TRBD1 (6 bases). The CDR3 sequence is 14 residues long. Germline V gene lookup returns CDR1 SGHRS and CDR2 YFSETQ. V dropped 4 bases and J dropped 0 bases, with 8 bases sitting between them. The DNA for the CDR3 is TGCGCCAGCAGCCAAGGGGGTAGCAATCAGCCCCAGCATTTT. This sequence encodes CASSQGGSNQPQHF.

This clonotype has a count of ten or more. V gene TRBV14 combines with J gene TRBJ2-5; 7 bases agree with TRBD2. Germline CDR1 SGHDN, CDR2 FVKESK. The V gene end was trimmed by 0 bases and the J gene end by 4 bases; junction bases not matched to a gene: 8. This CDR3 has 16 residues. CDR3 residues: CASSQDPSGEGETQYF. In DNA, the CDR3 is TGTGCCAGCAGCCAAGATCCCAGCGGGGAAGGAGAGACCCAGTACTTC.

This clonotype was observed at least ten times. The chain couples TRBV6-5 to TRBJ2-7; 9 bases are a match to TRBD1. The germline CDR1 and CDR2 sequences are MNHEY and SVGAGI. CDR3 length: 16 amino acids. J was trimmed by 3 bases and V by 4 bases; bases with no gene match: 10. The CDR3 coding sequence is TGTGCCAGCAGTTCACAAGGCCGGGACAGGGACTACGAGCAGTACTTC. Translation gives CASSSQGRDRDYEQYF.

This clonotype was observed a handful of times. This sequence joins TRBV19 and TRBJ1-5; no reliable D call. CDR1 and CDR2 (germline): LNHDA, SQIVND (reference sequence). The V end lost 1 base, the J end lost 1 base, and 8 bases lay between the germline ends. The CDR3 is 15 amino acids. The CDR3 bases are TGTGCCAGTAGTATAGCCCGCCTCAGCAATCAGCCCCAGCATTTT. Translating it yields CASSIARLSNQPQHF. The variable domain in full, completed from reference TRBV19 and TRBJ1-5, reads DGGITQSPKYLFRKEGQNVTLSCEQNLNHDAMYWYRQDPGQGLRLIYYSQIVNDFQKGDIAEGYSVSREKKESFPLTVTSAQKNPTAFYLCASSIARLSNQPQHFGDGTRLSIL.

This clonotype has at least ten counts. This chain joins TRBV6-1 and TRBJ2-3; possibly TRBD1 or TRBD2 for D (5 bases each). The CDR3 has 14 residues. Trimming took 8 bases from V and 3 from J, leaving 15 bases between them. Germline CDR1 and CDR2: MNHNS and SASEGT. DNA of the CDR3: TGTGCCAGCGGGGGTCGAACGGAAACAGATACGCAGTATTTT. Translation: CASGGRTETDTQYF.

V is TRBV28 and J is TRBJ2-6; D gene unclear. With 7 bases removed from V and 0 bases from J, the gap between germline ends came to 4 bases. This CDR3 has 13 amino acids. Germline loops: CDR1 MDHEN, CDR2 SYDVKM. The CDR3 here is CASIGSGANVLTF. The CDR3 DNA is TGTGCCAGCATCGGCTCTGGGGCCAACGTCCTGACTTTC.

This clonotype was recorded at least ten times. The chain combines TRBV12-3 or TRBV12-4 with TRBJ1-1; the D is unclear. The CDR3 is made up of 13 amino acids. V was shortened by 3 bases and J by 1 base, with 6 bases between the two germline ends. In nucleotides, the CDR3 is TGTGCCAGCAGTTTTAGTGCGAACACTGAAGCTTTCTTT. Translation gives CASSFSANTEAFF.

Ten or more counts support this clonotype. The chain links TRBV5-1 to TRBJ2-2; TRBD1 aligns across 7 bases. Germline CDR1 SGHRS, CDR2 YFSETQ. The CDR3 loop spans 16 amino acids. The ends lost 0 bases at V and 0 bases at J; junction bases unmatched: 2. The CDR3 spells CASSLVGGPNTGELFF. The CDR3 DNA reads TGCGCCAGCAGCTTGGTAGGGGGCCCGAACACCGGGGAGCTGTTTTTT.

This clonotype was counted at least ten times. The V and J genes are TRBV15 and TRBJ1-2, with 9 bases identical to TRBD1. CDR3 length: 14 residues. Germline trimming cut 4 bases from V and 5 bases from J; bases unmatched to any gene: 5. Germline V lookup: CDR1 LNHNV, CDR2 YYDKDF (reference sequence). Here the CDR3 DNA reads TGTGCCACCAGCACAGGGACAGGGTTTTATGGCTACACCTTC. Translating it yields CATSTGTGFYGYTF. The complete variable domain, with remaining parts taken from reference TRBV15 and TRBJ1-2, reads DAMVIQNPRYQVTQFGKPVTLSCSQTLNHNVMYWYQQKSSQAPKLLFHYYDKDFNNEADTPDNFQSRRPNTSFCFLDIRSPGLGDTAMYLCATSTGTGFYGYTFGSGTRLTVV.

This clonotype has at least ten counts. The chain is built from TRBV12-3 or TRBV12-4 and TRBJ1-2, with 7 bases matching TRBD1. Losses at the gene ends were 5 bases for V and 4 bases for J; bases not matched to a gene: 7. This CDR3 has 14 amino acids. CDR3 residues: CASSRQGSSYGYTF. In DNA form, the CDR3 reads TGTGCCAGCAGTCGACAGGGTTCTAGCTATGGCTACACCTTC.

This clonotype came up many times. The chain recombines TRBV6-1 with TRBJ1-1; 7 positions match TRBD1. V lost 4 bases and J lost 1; bases outside the gene matches: 3. CDR1 MNHNS and CDR2 SASEGT come from the germline V gene. The CDR3 consists of 14 residues. The CDR3 nucleotides are TGTGCCAGCAGTGCGAGGACAGGGAACACTGAAGCTTTCTTT. This sequence encodes CASSARTGNTEAFF.

This clonotype was detected many times. The chain combines TRBV5-1 with TRBJ2-7; D may match TRBD1 or TRBD2 (5 bases each). The germline CDR1 and CDR2 sequences are SGHRS and YFSETQ. Between the trimmed V and J ends, which lost 4 bases and 0 bases, there was a span of 11 bases. There are 14 residues in the CDR3. Here the CDR3 DNA reads TGCGCCAGCAGCCCAGGGACGGTCTCCTACGAGCAGTACTTC. Protein product: CASSPGTVSYEQYF.

This clonotype was seen a few times. The junction departs from germline at one end; a sequencing error may be responsible. The chain carries TRBV11-2 and TRBJ2-7; the D gene is possibly TRBD2 (5 bases). The CDR3 contains 13 residues. CDR1 is SGHAT, CDR2 FQNNGV, per germline. In nucleotides, the CDR3 is TGTGCCAGCAGCTTAGAACGGGTGTGGGAGCATTACTTC. Amino acid sequence: CASSLERVWEHYF.

This clonotype was seen a handful of times. The rearrangement joins TRBV20-1 to TRBJ1-5; 10 positions match TRBD1. The CDR3 contains 15 residues. From germline, CDR1 is DFQATT and CDR2 SNEGSKA (reference sequence). V dropped 5 bases and J dropped 4; count of bases not matched to a gene: 8. The CDR3 reads CSAPDRGSGNQPQHF. CDR3 in DNA: TGCAGTGCTCCGGACAGGGGGTCTGGAAATCAGCCCCAGCATTTT.

Concerning this clonotype itself: A single base separates this from a much larger clone, so it may be a read error. The V call is TRBV12-3 or TRBV12-4, the J call TRBJ1-2; TRBD1 agrees at 7 bases. The CDR3 runs to 16 residues. The CDR3 DNA reads as TGTGCCGGCAGTATCCGGATAGGGGACAGCCACTATGGCTACACCTTC. This gives the protein CAGSIRIGDSHYGYTF.

This clonotype turned up a few times. The rearrangement joins TRBV12-3 or TRBV12-4 to TRBJ1-2; TRBD1 might be the D (6 bases). This CDR3 spans 15 amino acids. The V and J ends lost 4 bases and 4 bases respectively, with 16 bases between them. The CDR3 region is CASSSTGSDIYGYTF. CDR3 nucleotide sequence: TGTGCCAGCAGTTCTACAGGGTCCGATATCTATGGCTACACCTTC.

V gene TRBV15 combines with J gene TRBJ1-5, with D possibly being TRBD1 (5 bases). The ends were cut back, 0 bases at V and 9 bases at J, with 12 bases in the middle. This CDR3 contains 14 residues. Per germline, CDR1 LNHNV and CDR2 YYDKDF (reference sequence). CDR3 protein: CATSRDRDPGPQHF. The CDR3 DNA follows: TGTGCCACCAGCAGAGATAGGGACCCAGGGCCCCAGCATTTT.

This clonotype was seen ten or more times. The CDR3 nucleotides are TGTGCCACCAGTGATGGGGGATACGAAGCTTTCTTT. Its translation is CATSDGGYEAFF. The chain joins TRBV24-1 to TRBJ1-1; a possible D gene is TRBD1 (5 bases). CDR1 is KGHDR and CDR2 is SFDVKD in the germline V gene. V lost 3 bases and J lost 8, with 9 bases in between. CDR3 length: 12 residues.

This clonotype was seen only once. Since a much larger clone is just one base distant, this may be a read error. The rearrangement uses TRBV9 and TRBJ1-2, with 7 bases that match TRBD1. Unmatched junction bases numbered 7, after V lost 0 bases and J lost 8 bases. The CDR3 loop spans 14 amino acids. CDR1 is SGDLS, CDR2 YYNGEE, per germline. Here the CDR3 reads CASSVAERGQGYTF. The DNA of the CDR3 is TGTGCCAGCAGCGTAGCGGAAAGGGGGCAAGGCTACACCTTC.

The sample holds many counts of this clonotype. The CDR3, as DNA: TGTGCCAGCAGCTTAGGGGCACCCCGGTCCGGCGGGGAGCTGTTTTTT. Translated: CASSLGAPRSGGELFF. The rearrangement links TRBV11-2 to TRBJ2-2, with no clear D. The CDR3 is made up of 16 amino acids. Between the trimmed V and J ends, which lost 1 base and 7 bases, there was a span of 16 bases. Germline CDR1 SGHAT, CDR2 FQNNGV.

The chain uses TRBV24-1 and TRBJ2-7, with D perhaps matching TRBD1 (7 bases). Looked up from germline, CDR1 is KGHDR and CDR2 is SFDVKD. The CDR3 loop spans 16 amino acids. CDR3 sequence reads: CGPPGPRTGGLDEQYF. DNA for the CDR3: TGTGGCCCCCCCGGGCCCCGGACAGGAGGGCTCGACGAGCAGTACTTC.

This clonotype has a count of ten or more. The J gene is TRBJ2-5, the V gene TRBV15; a weak D match, TRBD2 (5 bases). The CDR3 has 15 amino acids. Trimming shortened V by 8 bases and J by 1 base, and 17 bases separated the two germline ends. The germline CDR1 and CDR2 sequences are LNHNV and YYDKDF (reference sequence). The CDR3 sequence: CATAYRGKVQETQYF. CDR3 nucleotides: TGTGCCACCGCTTATCGAGGGAAGGTCCAAGAGACCCAGTACTTC.

As regards this clonotype: Being one base from a much bigger clone, this may be a read error. This sequence joins TRBV15 and TRBJ2-7, with D uncertain. The CDR3 consists of 13 residues. Trimming left V 8 bases short and J 7 bases short, with 18 bases between. Germline assignment: CDR1 LNHNV and CDR2 YYDKDF (reference sequence). In DNA, the CDR3 is TGTGCCACCGGTGAGACCTTTATTCGGGAGCAGTACTTC. The encoded protein is CATGETFIREQYF.

This clonotype was observed many times. The chain carries TRBV29-1 and TRBJ2-7, with 7 bases that match TRBD2. The germline gives CDR1 SQVTM, CDR2 ANQGSEA. The CDR3 contains 15 residues. V lost 2 bases to trimming and J lost 5 bases; unmatched junction nucleotides: 12. The CDR3 DNA sequence: TGCAGCGTTGAAATCAGCGGGGACGGCGGCCACGAGCAGTACTTC. This encodes CSVEISGDGGHEQYF.

The rearrangement uses TRBV12-3 or TRBV12-4 and TRBJ2-3; no clear D gene. This CDR3 region has 13 residues. The ends were cut back, 7 bases at V and 2 bases at J, with 10 bases in the middle. The CDR3 region has the DNA TGTGCCAGCAAAAAGGGTTTCACAGATACGCAGTATTTT. Protein: CASKKGFTDTQYF.

Of note for this clonotype: A single base separates this from a much larger clone, so it may be a read error. CDR3 sequence (DNA): TGCAGCGTTGAAGGCCAACAGGGGGCGAACACTGAAGCTTTCTTT. This translates into CSVEGQQGANTEAFF. The V gene is TRBV29-1, the J gene TRBJ1-1, with 9 bases aligning to TRBD1. The CDR3 extends over 15 amino acids. Trimming cost V 1 base and J 1 base; bases outside gene matches: 4. Germline values: CDR1 SQVTM, CDR2 ANQGSEA.